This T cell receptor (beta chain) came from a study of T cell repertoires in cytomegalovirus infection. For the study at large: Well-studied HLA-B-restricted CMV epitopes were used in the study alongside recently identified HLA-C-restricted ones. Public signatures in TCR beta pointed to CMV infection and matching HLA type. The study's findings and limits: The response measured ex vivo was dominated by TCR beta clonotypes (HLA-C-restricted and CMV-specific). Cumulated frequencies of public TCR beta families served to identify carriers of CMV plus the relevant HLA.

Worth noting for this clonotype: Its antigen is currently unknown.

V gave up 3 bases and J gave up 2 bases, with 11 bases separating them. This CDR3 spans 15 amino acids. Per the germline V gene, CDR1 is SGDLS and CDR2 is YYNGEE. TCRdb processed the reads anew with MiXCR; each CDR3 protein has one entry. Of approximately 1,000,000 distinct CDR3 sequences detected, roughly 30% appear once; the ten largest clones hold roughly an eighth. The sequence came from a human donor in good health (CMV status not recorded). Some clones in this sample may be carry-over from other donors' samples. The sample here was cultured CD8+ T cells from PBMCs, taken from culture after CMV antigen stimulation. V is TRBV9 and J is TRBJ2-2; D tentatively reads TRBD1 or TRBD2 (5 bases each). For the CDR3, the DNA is TGTGCCAGCAGCGCTCGGGACCTTAACACCGGGGAGCTGTTTTTT. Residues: CASSARDLNTGELFF.